A single sample gave rise to the 26 T cell receptor beta chains below, sequenced in a study of cytomegalovirus exposure and HLA in healthy donors. Assay: immunoSEQ multiplex PCR; the TCRdb copy retains only in-frame clones and omits some. Of 150,000 to 200,000 clones in the sample, just under 85% were seen once. The sequenced sample was PBMCs. The receptor source for this set is a man aged 25 to 45 in good health and CMV-seropositive.

The rearrangement uses TRBV7-2 and TRBJ2-7; D possibly corresponds to TRBD2 (7 bases). V lost 3 bases, J lost 5 bases, and 11 bases lay in between. There are 13 residues in the CDR3. The germline V gene has CDR1 SGHTA and CDR2 FQGNSA. CDR3 sequence: CASSLGAGDEQYF. The CDR3 nucleotides are TGTGCCAGCAGCTTGGGGGCGGGGGACGAGCAGTACTTC.

V is TRBV5-1 and J is TRBJ2-7; 9 bases map to TRBD1. The V gene end was trimmed by 3 bases and the J gene end by 6 bases; junction bases not matched to a gene: 7. The germline CDR1 and CDR2 sequences are SGHRS and YFSETQ. CDR3 length: 14 amino acids. The CDR3 spells CASSWGQGLGEQYF. The CDR3, as DNA: TGCGCCAGCAGCTGGGGACAGGGATTAGGCGAGCAGTACTTC. Full variable domain (outside the CDR3, taken from reference TRBV5-1 and TRBJ2-7): KAGVTQTPRYLIKTRGQQVTLSCSPISGHRSVSWYQQTPGQGLQFLFEYFSETQRNKGNFPGRFSGRQFSNSRSEMNVSTLELGDSALYLCASSWGQGLGEQYFGPGTRLTVT.

The V and J genes are TRBV15 and TRBJ1-5; D is possibly TRBD1 (6 bases). The CDR3 contains 16 residues. Germline V lookup: CDR1 LNHNV, CDR2 YYDKDF (reference sequence). Between the trimmed V and J ends, which lost 0 bases and 5 bases, there was a span of 14 bases. CDR3 DNA: TGTGCCACCAGCAGAGATTACAGGGCCCCCGATCAGCCCCAGCATTTT. It encodes CATSRDYRAPDQPQHF.

The rearrangement links TRBV15 to TRBJ2-7; 8 positions agree with TRBD1. Trimming cost V 0 bases and J 6 bases; bases outside gene matches: 10. Germline CDR1 LNHNV, CDR2 YYDKDF (reference sequence). This CDR3 has 16 amino acids. In DNA, the CDR3 is TGTGCCACCAGCAGAGATCCCCAGGGGGCGAGGAGCGAGCAGTACTTC. Translated, it gives CATSRDPQGARSEQYF.

This sequence joins TRBV14 and TRBJ1-1; TRBD1 agrees at 8 bases. This CDR3 region has 15 residues. Germline values: CDR1 SGHDN, CDR2 FVKESK. V was pared by 2 bases and J by 1 base, with 3 bases of the junction left unmatched. DNA of the CDR3: TGTGCCAGCAGCCAACACCAGGGGGCGAACACTGAAGCTTTCTTT. As protein: CASSQHQGANTEAFF.

The rearrangement links TRBV5-6 to TRBJ1-3; no reliable D call. CDR1 SGHDT and CDR2 YYEEEE come from the germline V gene. The CDR3 spans 14 residues. V lost 0 bases, J lost 3 bases, and 7 bases lay in between. CDR3 coding DNA: TGTGCCAGCAGCTTGGGGGGAGGTGGAAACACCATATATTTT. Translated, it gives CASSLGGGGNTIYF. Looking up the rest from reference TRBV5-6 and TRBJ1-3 gives the full variable domain: DAGVTQSPTHLIKTRGQQVTLRCSPKSGHDTVSWYQQALGQGPQFIFQYYEEEERQRGNFPDRFSGHQFPNYSSELNVNALLLGDSALYLCASSLGGGGNTIYFGEGSWLTVV.

The rearrangement links TRBV4-1 to TRBJ2-7; perhaps TRBD2 as D (6 bases). This CDR3 contains 17 residues. Germline lookup yields CDR1 MGHRA and CDR2 YSYEKL. The V and J ends lost 2 bases and 5 bases respectively, with 22 bases between them. In nucleotides, the CDR3 is TGCGCCAGCAGCCAAAGTCAATTTAGCGTAACGGGGGACGAGCAGTACTTC. It codes for CASSQSQFSVTGDEQYF.

This sequence joins TRBV5-1 and TRBJ2-6; 8 bases match TRBD1. The CDR3 consists of 16 residues. Germline V gene lookup returns CDR1 SGHRS and CDR2 YFSETQ. With 5 bases clipped from V and 4 bases from J, the junction kept 8 bases outside the gene matches. The CDR3 DNA reads as TGCGCCAGCAGACAGACAGGGGCACTCGGGGCCAACGTCCTGACTTTC. Residues: CASRQTGALGANVLTF.

The chain is built from TRBV7-9 and TRBJ1-5, with D maybe TRBD1 (5 bases). The CDR3 contains 17 residues. V shed 2 bases and J shed 2 bases, with 16 bases lying between them. Germline loops: CDR1 SEHNR, CDR2 FQNEAQ (reference sequence). CDR3 residues: CASSLQSGSGGNQPQHF. CDR3 sequence (DNA): TGTGCCAGCAGCTTACAAAGTGGTTCGGGGGGCAATCAGCCCCAGCATTTT.

The chain employs TRBV9 and TRBJ2-3; 9 bases fit TRBD2. CDR1 and CDR2 (germline): SGDLS, YYNGEE. The CDR3 totals 17 residues. J lost 5 bases, V lost 0 bases, and 10 bases had no gene match. The CDR3 nucleotides are TGTGCCAGCAGCGTAGGGGTCGGGACTAGCCCCAAAGATACGCAGTATTTT. As protein: CASSVGVGTSPKDTQYF.

V usage is TRBV11-3 and J usage is TRBJ2-7; 11 nucleotides agree with TRBD1. J gave up 7 bases and V 2 bases, and 7 bases lay outside the gene matches. The CDR3 is made up of 15 amino acids. The germline CDR1 and CDR2 sequences are SGHNT and YENEEA. The CDR3 sequence is CASSLSQGTGGEQYF. The CDR3 nucleotides are TGTGCCAGCAGCTTATCCCAGGGGACAGGGGGAGAGCAGTACTTC.

This sequence joins TRBV9 and TRBJ2-1; the D is unclear. This CDR3 has 14 amino acids. From germline, CDR1 is SGDLS and CDR2 YYNGEE. Trimming pared 0 bases from V and 10 bases from J, leaving 14 bases between. CDR3 bases: TGTGCCAGCAGCGTAGGGTCTTCGGCAGGAGAGCAGTTCTTC. The encoded protein is CASSVGSSAGEQFF.

The rearrangement joins TRBV7-2 to TRBJ2-7; TRBD1 agrees at 8 bases. CDR1 is SGHTA and CDR2 is FQGNSA in the germline V gene. This CDR3 comprises 16 residues. The J segment lost 5 bases and the V segment lost 4 bases, leaving 13 bases of the junction unmatched. CDR3 nucleotide sequence: TGTGCCAGCAGCTGGGTCGCAGGGGGCTCTTCAGACGAGCAGTACTTC. Its protein product is CASSWVAGGSSDEQYF.

V usage is TRBV6-1 and J usage is TRBJ2-3; the match to TRBD2 covers 8 bases. Germline V gene data show CDR1 as MNHNS and CDR2 as SASEGT. This CDR3 is 15 amino acids long. V lost 7 bases, J lost 4 bases, and 10 bases stayed unmatched. CDR3 nucleotide sequence: TGTGCCAGCAATGGACAGCGGGGGTTGGCAGATACGCAGTATTTT. Protein product: CASNGQRGLADTQYF.

This chain joins TRBV4-1 and TRBJ2-1, with D maybe TRBD2 (6 bases). Looked up from germline, CDR1 is MGHRA and CDR2 is YSYEKL. Between the trimmed V and J ends, which lost 3 bases and 0 bases, there was a span of 15 bases. The CDR3 is 17 amino acids. The CDR3 nucleotides read TGCGCCAGCAGCCAGACCCCCGGGGGAAGCTCCTACAATGAGCAGTTCTTC. It specifies CASSQTPGGSSYNEQFF.

This clone was observed once. The V gene is TRBV6-5, the J gene TRBJ2-5; TRBD2 matches at 11 bases. V lost 6 bases and J lost 0; bases outside the gene matches: 0. This CDR3 spans 14 amino acids. Germline V gene data show CDR1 as MNHEY and CDR2 as SVGAGI. The CDR3 region has the DNA TGTGCCAGCAGGGGACTAGCGGACCAAGAGACCCAGTACTTC. This gives the protein CASRGLADQETQYF.

This clone occurred a few times. The rearrangement links TRBV5-1 to TRBJ2-7, with TRBD1 identical over 7 bases. Germline-derived CDR1 and CDR2 are SGHRS and YFSETQ. V lost 3 bases and J lost 5; bases outside the gene matches: 8. CDR3 length: 14 amino acids. CDR3 nucleotide sequence: TGCGCCAGCAGCTCGACAGGGAGTGGTGACGAGCAGTACTTC. This gives the protein CASSSTGSGDEQYF. The full variable domain, in which reference TRBV5-1 and TRBJ2-7 provide the parts outside the CDR3, is KAGVTQTPRYLIKTRGQQVTLSCSPISGHRSVSWYQQTPGQGLQFLFEYFSETQRNKGNFPGRFSGRQFSNSRSEMNVSTLELGDSALYLCASSSTGSGDEQYFGPGTRLTVT.

V usage is TRBV4-3 and J usage is TRBJ2-3; D remains unclear. Trimming shortened V by 0 bases and J by 2 bases, and 12 bases separated the two germline ends. Germline CDR1 LGHNA, CDR2 YSLEER. This CDR3 is built from 16 residues. The CDR3 DNA reads TGCGCCAGCAGCCAAGATCTAAACGATTACACAGATACGCAGTATTTT. It yields the protein CASSQDLNDYTDTQYF.

This clone has only one observation. Other DNA sequences from this sample encode an identical CDR3 as well. The chain joins TRBV18 to TRBJ1-1; D call uncertain. Germline loops: CDR1 KGHSH, CDR2 LQKENI. The CDR3 is made up of 13 amino acids. The V and J ends lost 3 bases and 2 bases respectively, with 7 bases between them. The CDR3 DNA reads TGTGCCAGCTCACCGACACAAAACACTGAAGCTTTCTTT. Protein product: CASSPTQNTEAFF.

V and J are TRBV27 and TRBJ2-7, with 9 bases that match TRBD1. Germline V gene lookup returns CDR1 MNHEY and CDR2 SMNVEV (reference sequence). V lost 4 bases to trimming and J lost 0 bases; unmatched junction nucleotides: 4. The CDR3 length is 15 residues. The DNA for the CDR3 is TGTGCCAGCAGTTCCGGGACAGGGAGCTCCTACGAGCAGTACTTC. Translation gives CASSSGTGSSYEQYF.

The rearrangement joins TRBV29-1 to TRBJ2-2, with TRBD2 matching 8 bases. There are 15 residues in the CDR3. The trim removed 7 bases at V and 4 bases at J, leaving 11 bases unmatched. Germline V gene sequence: CDR1 SQVTM, CDR2 ANQGSEA. The CDR3 nucleotides are TGCAGCGCCGCTTCGGGGGGGCGTGTCACCGGGGAGCTGTTTTTT. It translates to CSAASGGRVTGELFF.

This clone has more than one count but fewer than ten. CDR3 bases: TGTGCCAGCAGCCCCCAGGGATACAATGAGCAGTTCTTC. Residues: CASSPQGYNEQFF. The V and J genes are TRBV7-3 and TRBJ2-1; D may be TRBD1 (5 bases). The length of the CDR3 is 13 residues. In germline, CDR1 is SGHTA, CDR2 FQGTGA. V lost 5 bases to trimming and J lost 4 bases, with 9 bases between them.

This chain connects TRBV6-6 to TRBJ1-5; 8 bases align to TRBD1. V was clipped by 1 base and J by 6 bases; unmatched bases: 2. Germline V gene lookup returns CDR1 MNHNY and CDR2 SVGAGI (reference sequence). CDR3 size: 14 residues. The CDR3 spells CASSYLTGGQPQHF. CDR3 nucleotide sequence: TGTGCCAGCAGTTACTTAACAGGGGGTCAGCCCCAGCATTTT.

CDR3 loop: CASSLVTTGLNYGYTF. CDR3 in DNA: TGCGCCAGCAGCTTGGTAACGACAGGGCTGAACTATGGCTACACCTTC. The rearrangement uses TRBV5-1 and TRBJ1-2, with 7 bases that match TRBD1. V gave up 0 bases and J gave up 2 bases; unmatched junction bases: 7. The length of the CDR3 is 16 residues. Germline values: CDR1 SGHRS, CDR2 YFSETQ.

The V and J genes are TRBV7-2 and TRBJ2-3; TRBD1 matches at 7 bases. The germline gives CDR1 SGHTA, CDR2 FQGNSA. V gave up 4 bases and J gave up 0 bases; unmatched junction bases: 4. The CDR3 has 15 amino acids. CDR3 in amino acids: CASSSGQTSTDTQYF. CDR3 nucleotide sequence: TGTGCCAGCAGCTCGGGACAGACAAGCACAGATACGCAGTATTTT. The full variable domain, completed using reference TRBV7-2 and TRBJ2-3, is GAGVSQSPSNKVTEKGKDVELRCDPISGHTALYWYRQSLGQGLEFLIYFQGNSAPDKSGLPSDRFSAERTGGSVSTLTIQRTQQEDSAVYLCASSSGQTSTDTQYFGPGTRLTVL.

J is TRBJ2-2 and V is TRBV4-3; maybe TRBD2 (7 bases). V was cut by 0 bases and J by 9 bases, with 14 bases left in between. Germline-derived CDR1 and CDR2 are LGHNA and YSLEER. The CDR3 contains 15 residues. The DNA for the CDR3 is TGCGCCAGCAGCCAAGATCGGTCGGGGGGCAGGGAGCTGTTTTTT. Translating it yields CASSQDRSGGRELFF.